This entry lists 14 T cell receptor beta chains sequenced from one sample in a study of CD8 T cells in Susac syndrome. With random hexamers, roughly 0.45 to 1 ug RNA was reverse transcribed. TCRdb called the immunoSEQ multiplex PCR reads again in MiXCR, with one record for every CDR3 protein. Of 170,000 or so distinct CDR3 sequences in the sample, roughly 95% were seen once. Material: CD8+ T cells from PBMCs. These receptors were collected from a human donor with multiple sclerosis.

The chain's CDR3 is CSAGTGSGNTIYF. In nucleotides, the CDR3 is TGCAGCGCTGGGACGGGCTCTGGAAACACCATATATTTT. The chain recombines TRBV29-1 with TRBJ1-3, with D perhaps matching TRBD1 (5 bases). Trimming stripped 7 bases from V and 0 bases from J, with 10 bases between. CDR3 length equals 13 residues. The germline V gene has CDR1 SQVTM and CDR2 ANQGSEA.

This sequence joins TRBV29-1 and TRBJ2-7; no reliable D call. Germline loops: CDR1 SQVTM, CDR2 ANQGSEA. Trimming pared 4 bases from V and 6 bases from J, leaving 10 bases between. The CDR3 is made up of 11 amino acids. The CDR3 protein is CSVGILGEQYF. The CDR3 DNA follows: TGCAGCGTTGGAATACTTGGCGAGCAGTACTTC.

The J gene is TRBJ1-2, the V gene TRBV20-1, with D maybe TRBD1 (6 bases). V was cut by 0 bases and J by 4 bases, with 15 bases left in between. This CDR3 comprises 15 residues. CDR1 DFQATT and CDR2 SNEGSKA come from the germline V gene (reference sequence). DNA for the CDR3: TGCAGTGCTAGAGATGCGACAGGTTGGGCCTATGGCTACACCTTC. This translates into CSARDATGWAYGYTF.

The chain links TRBV20-1 to TRBJ2-5; 7 nucleotides align to TRBD2. After removal of 1 base from V and 4 bases from J, the junction contained 9 bases not matched to a gene. CDR1 and CDR2 (germline): DFQATT, SNEGSKA (reference sequence). There are 15 residues in the CDR3. CDR3 sequence (DNA): TGCAGTGCTAGAGGGGCAGCGGGGTGGGTAGAGACCCAGTACTTC. Its translation: CSARGAAGWVETQYF.

CDR3 sequence: CASWEQGRGEQFF. The CDR3 nucleotides read TGTGCCAGCTGGGAACAGGGGAGAGGTGAGCAGTTCTTC. The chain has TRBV27 and TRBJ2-1, with 7 bases lining up with TRBD1. There are 13 residues in the CDR3. J was trimmed by 9 bases and V by 8 bases; bases with no gene match: 10. CDR1 is MNHEY and CDR2 is SMNVEV in the germline V gene (reference sequence).

In this sample, this clonotype turned up once. The chain couples TRBV15 to TRBJ1-1; weak D call: TRBD1 (5 bases). Trimming took off 2 bases at V and 8 bases at J, with 12 bases between the two ends. Looked up from germline, CDR1 is LNHNV and CDR2 is YYDKDF (reference sequence). The CDR3 totals 13 residues. CDR3 residues: CATSRSHGDEAFF. The CDR3 DNA reads TGTGCCACCAGCAGATCCCACGGGGACGAAGCTTTCTTT.

The V call is TRBV29-1, the J call TRBJ2-1; 13 bases are shared with TRBD2. The CDR3 is 18 amino acids. The junction had 12 bases not matched to a gene; V was cut back by 7 bases and J by 0 bases. The germline V gene encodes CDR1 SQVTM and CDR2 ANQGSEA. As DNA, the CDR3 is TGCAGCGCCGAGGGACTAGCGGGAACCGCCAGCTCCTACAATGAGCAGTTCTTC. Translated: CSAEGLAGTASSYNEQFF.

The rearrangement links TRBV9 to TRBJ1-1, with D perhaps TRBD1 (6 bases). This CDR3 contains 15 residues. V was clipped by 6 bases and J by 2 bases, with 17 bases between them. CDR1 is SGDLS, CDR2 YYNGEE, per germline. This CDR3 reads CASTAPTGKNTEAFF. DNA of the CDR3: TGTGCCAGCACCGCTCCGACAGGTAAAAACACTGAAGCTTTCTTT.

This clonotype appeared a single time. CDR3 DNA sequence: TGCAGCGTTGGAGCCCTAAATTCCTACGAGCAGTACTTC. Its protein is CSVGALNSYEQYF. The chain combines TRBV29-1 with TRBJ2-7; no clear D. V dropped 4 bases and J dropped 1 base, with 11 bases sitting between them. The CDR3 runs 13 residues. Germline V gene lookup returns CDR1 SQVTM and CDR2 ANQGSEA.

The rearrangement joins TRBV13 to TRBJ2-7, with D unresolved. Germline CDR1 is PRHDT and CDR2 is FYEKMQ (reference sequence). The CDR3 runs to 13 residues. With 8 bases removed from V and 2 bases from J, the gap between germline ends came to 13 bases. DNA for the CDR3: TGTGCCAGCCAACCGGTACCAACCTACGAGCAGTACTTC. It yields the protein CASQPVPTYEQYF.

This chain connects TRBV7-8 to TRBJ2-2, with D possibly matching TRBD2 (6 bases). CDR3 length equals 16 residues. The germline V gene encodes CDR1 SGHVS and CDR2 FQNEAQ. V shed 5 bases and J shed 4 bases, with 17 bases lying between them. CDR3 DNA: TGTGCCAGCAGCCTGGGACTCCCGGTAGGCACCGGGGAGCTGTTTTTT. Translated, it gives CASSLGLPVGTGELFF.

The chain is built from TRBV6-5 and TRBJ2-5; D is ambiguous. V lost 1 base and J 5 bases, leaving 11 bases between the germline ends. The CDR3 is 14 residues long. Germline V gene sequence: CDR1 MNHEY, CDR2 SVGAGI. Here the CDR3 reads CASSYLGSPETQYF. In nucleotides, the CDR3 is TGTGCCAGCAGTTACTTGGGAAGCCCCGAGACCCAGTACTTC.

This sequence joins TRBV12-3 or TRBV12-4 and TRBJ1-2; D is unresolved. This CDR3 region has 13 residues. V lost 2 bases and J 2 bases, leaving 6 bases between the germline ends. This CDR3 is CASSLNGNYGYTF. The CDR3 DNA sequence: TGTGCCAGCAGTTTAAACGGAAACTATGGCTACACCTTC.

This sequence joins TRBV7-9 and TRBJ1-6, with D possibly being TRBD1 (6 bases). V was cut by 4 bases and J by 7 bases, with 20 bases left in between. The CDR3 is 17 residues long. Germline V gene lookup returns CDR1 SEHNR and CDR2 FQNEAQ (reference sequence). CDR3 bases: TGTGCCAGCAGCTCCTCCTGGGCCGGGACATTGAATTCACCCCTCCACTTT. Amino acids: CASSSSWAGTLNSPLHF.